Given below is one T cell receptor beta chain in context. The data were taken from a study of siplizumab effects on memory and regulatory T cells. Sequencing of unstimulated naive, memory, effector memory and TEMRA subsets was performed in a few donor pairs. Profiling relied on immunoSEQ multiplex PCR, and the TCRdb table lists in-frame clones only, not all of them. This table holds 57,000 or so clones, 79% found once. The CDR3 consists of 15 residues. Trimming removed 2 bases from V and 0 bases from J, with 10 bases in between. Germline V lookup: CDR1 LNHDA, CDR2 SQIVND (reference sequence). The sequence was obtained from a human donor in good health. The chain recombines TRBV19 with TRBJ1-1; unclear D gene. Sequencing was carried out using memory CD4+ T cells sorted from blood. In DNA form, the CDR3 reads TGTGCCAGTAGTATATACAGAGAGCTGAACACTGAAGCTTTCTTT. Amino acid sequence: CASSIYRELNTEAFF. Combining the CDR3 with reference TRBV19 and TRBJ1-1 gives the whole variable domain DGGITQSPKYLFRKEGQNVTLSCEQNLNHDAMYWYRQDPGQGLRLIYYSQIVNDFQKGDIAEGYSVSREKKESFPLTVTSAQKNPTAFYLCASSIYRELNTEAFFGQGTRLTVV.